These 19 T cell receptor beta chains came from one sample sequenced in a study of early T cells in non-severe SARS-CoV-2 infection. TCRdb called the 5' RACE reads again in MiXCR, with one record for every CDR3 protein. The table has 35,000 to 45,000 distinct CDR3 sequences, 9% to 15% seen once; the top ten hold about a sixth. Material for sequencing was whole blood. The receptors were sampled from an adult who was a healthcare worker with PCR-confirmed SARS-CoV-2 infection or an uninfected control (not recorded which).

The rearrangement uses TRBV24-1 and TRBJ2-3; the D gene is possibly TRBD1 (6 bases). CDR1 and CDR2 from the germline V gene are KGHDR and SFDVKD. The CDR3 sequence is 17 residues long. Trimming took 4 bases from V and 0 from J, leaving 16 bases between them. CDR3 sequence reads: CATSDRSGATSTDTQYF. CDR3 DNA: TGTGCCACCAGTGACCGATCAGGGGCCACCAGCACAGATACGCAGTATTTT.

Many counts were recorded for this clonotype. V gene TRBV5-1 combines with J gene TRBJ2-1; D is unresolved. The CDR3 covers 14 residues. From germline, CDR1 is SGHRS and CDR2 YFSETQ. Trimming pared 1 base from V and 2 bases from J, leaving 7 bases between. In DNA, the CDR3 is TGCGCCAGCAGCTTGAGGGTGGCCTACAATGAGCAGTTCTTC. Translation: CASSLRVAYNEQFF. The complete variable domain, with remaining parts taken from reference TRBV5-1 and TRBJ2-1, reads KAGVTQTPRYLIKTRGQQVTLSCSPISGHRSVSWYQQTPGQGLQFLFEYFSETQRNKGNFPGRFSGRQFSNSRSEMNVSTLELGDSALYLCASSLRVAYNEQFFGPGTRLTVL.

Many counts were recorded for this clonotype. The chain recombines TRBV20-1 with TRBJ2-3; maybe TRBD2 (7 bases). V gave up 6 bases and J gave up 3 bases, with 16 bases separating them. The CDR3 sequence is 14 residues long. Per the germline V gene, CDR1 is DFQATT and CDR2 is SNEGSKA (reference sequence). The CDR3 spells CSAPLGGRTDTQYF. For the CDR3, the DNA is TGCAGTGCCCCCTTGGGGGGGCGGACAGATACGCAGTATTTT.

The gene calls are TRBV7-2 and TRBJ2-7; the match to TRBD2 covers 7 bases. The CDR3 consists of 13 residues. V lost 3 bases and J lost 6; bases outside the gene matches: 5. The V gene's germline CDR1 is SGHTA and CDR2 FQGNSA. The CDR3 DNA sequence: TGTGCCAGCAGCTTTGGCGGGAGAGGCGAGCAGTACTTC. Translated, it gives CASSFGGRGEQYF. The whole variable domain, filled in from reference TRBV7-2 and TRBJ2-7, reads GAGVSQSPSNKVTEKGKDVELRCDPISGHTALYWYRQSLGQGLEFLIYFQGNSAPDKSGLPSDRFSAERTGGSVSTLTIQRTQQEDSAVYLCASSFGGRGEQYFGPGTRLTVT.

V is TRBV18 and J is TRBJ1-6, with a tentative D call TRBD1 (5 bases). The V and J ends lost 6 bases and 8 bases respectively, with 17 bases between them. CDR3 size: 15 residues. The germline V gene encodes CDR1 KGHSH and CDR2 LQKENI. The CDR3 loop is CASSIGARGHSPLHF. CDR3 nucleotide sequence: TGTGCCAGCTCCATCGGGGCCCGTGGCCATTCACCCCTCCACTTT.

Turning to this clonotype: Relative to the germline gene, one junction end is altered; a read error may explain this. The gene calls are TRBV3-1 and TRBJ1-1; D unresolved. There are 12 residues in the CDR3. Germline CDR1 reads LGHDT; CDR2 reads YNNKEL (reference sequence). The DNA for the CDR3 is TGTGCCAGCAGCCAAGGGGGTCTTATCGGGGTCTTT. Translation: CASSQGGLIGVF.

In this sample, this clonotype turned up many times. The chain is built from TRBV7-8 and TRBJ1-5, with D hard to call. This CDR3 is built from 13 residues. The V and J ends lost 2 bases and 7 bases respectively, with 9 bases between them. Germline lookup yields CDR1 SGHVS and CDR2 FQNEAQ. The CDR3 region is CASSLSRVQPQHF. CDR3 coding DNA: TGTGCCAGCAGCTTAAGCCGGGTCCAGCCCCAGCATTTT.

This clonotype was observed at least ten times. V is TRBV5-1 and J is TRBJ2-1; TRBD2 aligns across 10 bases. The V segment lost 7 bases and the J segment 9 bases; nucleotides outside the gene matches: 10. Germline V lookup: CDR1 SGHRS, CDR2 YFSETQ. This CDR3 spans 14 amino acids. The CDR3 here is CASALGAGGSEQFF. As DNA, the CDR3 is TGCGCCAGCGCCCTGGGAGCGGGAGGGAGTGAGCAGTTCTTC.

V gene TRBV27 combines with J gene TRBJ2-7, with D possibly matching TRBD1 (5 bases). V lost 9 bases and J 1 base, leaving 13 bases between the germline ends. This CDR3 is 13 amino acids long. CDR1 is MNHEY, CDR2 SMNVEV, per germline (reference sequence). The CDR3 here is CASAVTVSYEQYF. CDR3 sequence (DNA): TGTGCCAGTGCTGTGACAGTGTCCTACGAGCAGTACTTC.

Only a few counts were recorded for this clonotype. As the CDR3 is not closed by the conserved phenylalanine or tryptophan, this likely results from a read error. This sequence joins TRBV7-9 and TRBJ2-5; D not certain. V lost 4 bases and J lost 7, with 10 bases in between. The CDR3 has 12 amino acids. Germline V gene lookup returns CDR1 SEHNR and CDR2 FQNEAQ (reference sequence). The CDR3 loop is CASSSGSGTQYS. The CDR3 bases are TGTGCCAGCAGCTCGGGTAGTGGGACCCAGTACTCC.

To note about this clonotype: Compared with germline, one end of the junction differs, possibly owing to a read error. This chain joins TRBV20-1 and TRBJ2-3; possible D gene TRBD2, 5 bases. The CDR3 runs to 13 residues. From germline, CDR1 is DFQATT and CDR2 SNEGSKA (reference sequence). The CDR3 reads CSASISGTDTQYF. In nucleotides, the CDR3 is TGCAGTGCTAGTATCAGCGGCACAGATACGCAGTACTTT.

The table lists this clonotype with a few counts. The V and J genes are TRBV7-9 and TRBJ1-1, with D tentatively TRBD1 (6 bases). CDR1 and CDR2 from the germline V gene are SEHNR and FQNEAQ (reference sequence). Trimming shortened V by 7 bases and J by 5 bases, and 11 bases separated the two germline ends. The CDR3 has 12 residues. In DNA form, the CDR3 reads TGTGCCAGCATCGGAGGGGGGACTGAAGCTTTCTTT. Translating gives CASIGGGTEAFF.

The sample holds many counts of this clonotype. The chain is built from TRBV19 and TRBJ2-1; 7 bases are shared with TRBD2. The CDR3 covers 17 residues. V lost 2 bases and J lost 0; bases outside the gene matches: 7. Germline CDR1 reads LNHDA; CDR2 reads SQIVND (reference sequence). CDR3 sequence reads: CASSILPAGSSYNEQFF. Here the CDR3 DNA reads TGTGCCAGTAGTATACTCCCAGCGGGGAGCTCCTACAATGAGCAGTTCTTC. The whole variable domain, remainder taken from reference TRBV19 and TRBJ2-1, is DGGITQSPKYLFRKEGQNVTLSCEQNLNHDAMYWYRQDPGQGLRLIYYSQIVNDFQKGDIAEGYSVSREKKESFPLTVTSAQKNPTAFYLCASSILPAGSSYNEQFFGPGTRLTVL.

This clonotype was seen repeatedly, ten times or more. The chain joins TRBV6-2 or TRBV6-3 to TRBJ1-2, with 7 bases lining up with TRBD1. This CDR3 has 13 residues. V shed 5 bases, J shed 2 bases, and the junction held 2 bases outside the gene matches. The germline CDR1 and CDR2 sequences are MNHEY and SVGEGT. CDR3 nucleotide sequence: TGTGCCAGCAGTCTGACAGGGAACTATGGCTACACCTTC. Protein: CASSLTGNYGYTF.

This chain connects TRBV20-1 to TRBJ2-7; 10 bases are shared with TRBD1. The CDR3 consists of 15 residues. Trimming took 6 bases from V and 4 from J; bases not matched to a gene: 12. Per germline, CDR1 DFQATT and CDR2 SNEGSKA (reference sequence). CDR3 nucleotide sequence: TGCAGTGCCCCGGAAAGGGACAGGGGTTCATACGAGCAGTACTTC. It yields the protein CSAPERDRGSYEQYF.

This chain joins TRBV2 and TRBJ2-5, with D unclear. The CDR3 totals 11 residues. The V end was cut by 9 bases, the J end by 5 bases, with 10 bases between. From germline, CDR1 is SNHLY and CDR2 FYNNEI. DNA for the CDR3: TGTGCCAGTTCAAGGGCGGAGACCCAGTACTTC. As protein: CASSRAETQYF.

This clonotype was recorded at least ten times. The J gene is TRBJ1-1, the V gene TRBV7-9, with D uncertain. The CDR3 length is 13 residues. Germline assignment: CDR1 SEHNR and CDR2 FQNEAQ (reference sequence). V was shortened by 5 bases and J by 1 base, with 8 bases between the two germline ends. CDR3 DNA sequence: TGTGCCAGCAGCCTAACGGGGAACACTGAAGCTTTCTTT. Amino acid sequence: CASSLTGNTEAFF.

This clonotype was counted many times. CDR3 sequence: CSARQGNQPQHF. The CDR3 DNA is TGCAGTGCTAGACAGGGCAATCAGCCCCAGCATTTT. The chain is built from TRBV20-1 and TRBJ1-5; D remains unclear. The V gene's germline CDR1 is DFQATT and CDR2 SNEGSKA (reference sequence). Trimming removed 2 bases from V and 2 bases from J, with 4 bases in between. The CDR3 totals 12 residues.

The sample holds many counts of this clonotype. This chain links TRBV29-1 with TRBJ2-2; D is undetermined. The germline V gene has CDR1 SQVTM and CDR2 ANQGSEA. Between the trimmed V and J ends, which lost 0 bases and 6 bases, there was a span of 11 bases. CDR3 length equals 14 residues. This chain's CDR3 is CSVEDLPHPGELFF. CDR3 coding DNA: TGCAGCGTTGAAGATCTTCCGCACCCCGGGGAGCTGTTTTTT.